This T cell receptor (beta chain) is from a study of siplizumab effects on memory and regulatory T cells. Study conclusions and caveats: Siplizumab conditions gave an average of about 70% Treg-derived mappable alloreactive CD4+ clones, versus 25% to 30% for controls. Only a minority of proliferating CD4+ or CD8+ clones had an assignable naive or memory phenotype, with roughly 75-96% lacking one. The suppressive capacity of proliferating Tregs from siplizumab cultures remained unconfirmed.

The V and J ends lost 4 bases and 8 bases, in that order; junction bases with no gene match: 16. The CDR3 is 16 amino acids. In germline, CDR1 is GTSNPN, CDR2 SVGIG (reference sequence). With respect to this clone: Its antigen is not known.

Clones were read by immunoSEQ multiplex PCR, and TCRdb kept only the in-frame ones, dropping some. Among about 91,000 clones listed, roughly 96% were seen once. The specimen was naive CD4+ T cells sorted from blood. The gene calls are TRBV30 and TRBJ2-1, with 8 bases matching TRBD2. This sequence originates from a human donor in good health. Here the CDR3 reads CAWKGRTSGPGDEQFF. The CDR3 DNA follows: TGTGCCTGGAAGGGAAGAACTAGCGGTCCGGGGGATGAGCAGTTCTTC.